Below, 2 T cell receptor beta chains from the same sample are listed, as sequenced in a study of shared clonotypes between healthy human individuals. The repertoire was sequenced with immunoSEQ multiplex PCR; TCRdb's copy has only in-frame clones and lacks some. The table includes 500,000 to 650,000 clones, around 76% detected once. What was sequenced was PBMCs. The receptors were sampled from a woman between 40 and 55 years old in good health. Some clones in this sample may be carry-over from other donors' samples.

A word on this clone: A much larger clone is a single base away; this may be a read error. This specimen includes other DNA sequences encoding the same CDR3. Here the CDR3 DNA reads TGTGCCAGCAACCAGGCCGGAGAAGAGACCCAGTACTTC. It yields the protein CASNQAGEETQYF. The V and J genes are TRBV7-9 and TRBJ2-5; D is undetermined. Germline lookup yields CDR1 SEHNR and CDR2 FQNEAQ (reference sequence). The CDR3 length is 13 residues. V gave up 7 bases and J gave up 3 bases, with 12 bases separating them.

As concerns this clone: The same CDR3 is also encoded by other DNA sequences in this sample. The chain couples TRBV5-4 to TRBJ2-3; D is unresolved. CDR3 size: 13 residues. V was trimmed by 0 bases and J by 0 bases, leaving 2 bases between them. Germline CDR1 is SGHNT and CDR2 is YYREEE (reference sequence). The CDR3 DNA is TGTGCCAGCAGCTTGGACAGCACAGATACGCAGTATTTT. Translation: CASSLDSTDTQYF.